This is a list of T cell receptor beta chains from one sample in a study of blood T cell repertoires in COVID-19. Using immunoSEQ multiplex PCR, the repertoire was profiled, and TCRdb retains in-frame clones only, with some absent. The sample includes 61,000 or so clones, 85% to 90% of them seen just once. Sequenced input: peripheral blood. The receptors shown here come from a woman aged 80 or older with active COVID-19. Each CDR3 is given with its conserved first and last residue. A D gene is named only where the DNA matches it firmly. Some rows mark clone size as missing; the rest say once, few, many or name a class of expanded clone.

J gene	D gene	V gene	clone size	CDR3 protein	CDR3 DNA
TRBJ1-1	TRBD1	TRBV5-1	-	CASSLQGGEATEAFF	TGCGCCAGCAGCCTACAGGGGGGAGAGGCCACTGAAGCTTTCTTT
TRBJ2-2	TRBD2	TRBV10-3	-	CAIRGTSGANTGELFF	TGTGCCATCAGAGGGACTAGCGGGGCGAACACCGGGGAGCTGTTTTTT
TRBJ2-3	TRBD2	TRBV7-2	-	CASSIRGGWSADTQYF	TGTGCCAGCAGTATTCGGGGGGGGTGGTCGGCAGATACGCAGTATTTT
TRBJ1-3	TRBD1	TRBV5-1	-	CASSLGGQVASGNTIYF	TGCGCCAGCAGCTTGGGGGGACAGGTTGCCTCTGGAAACACCATATATTTT
TRBJ2-5	-	TRBV20-1	-	CSAATYGTQYF	TGCAGTGCCGCCACCTACGGGACCCAGTACTTC
TRBJ2-5	-	TRBV11-3	-	CASSQTGQETQYF	TGTGCCAGCAGCCAGACAGGCCAAGAGACCCAGTACTTC
TRBJ2-2	TRBD1	TRBV28	-	CASSNRGPRELFF	TGTGCCAGCAGTAACAGGGGGCCCAGGGAGCTGTTTTTT
TRBJ1-4	-	TRBV5-1	-	CASSLRVRGVNEKLFF	TGCGCCAGCAGCTTAAGGGTCAGGGGCGTTAATGAAAAACTGTTTTTT
TRBJ2-5	TRBD1	TRBV7-7	-	CASSPRSAGGTETQYF	TGTGCTAGCAGCCCCAGGTCGGCAGGGGGAACGGAGACCCAGTACTTC
TRBJ2-5	TRBD2	TRBV9	-	CASSVEAAGALWETQYF	TGTGCCAGCAGCGTAGAGGCAGCGGGGGCCCTTTGGGAGACCCAGTACTTC
TRBJ2-5	TRBD2	TRBV27	-	CASSFLSSPRGAQYF	TGTGCCAGCAGTTTTTTGTCTAGTCCTCGGGGGGCCCAGTACTTC
TRBJ2-3	TRBD2	TRBV19	-	CASSVLAGVSTDTQYF	TGTGCCAGTAGTGTACTAGCGGGGGTTAGCACAGATACGCAGTATTTT
TRBJ2-5	TRBD2	TRBV18	-	CASSLLAGVQETQYF	TGTGCCAGCTCTCTGCTAGCGGGAGTTCAAGAGACCCAGTACTTC
TRBJ2-1	TRBD2	TRBV29-1	-	CSLLPSGGFQEMLF	TGCAGCCTCCTCCCTAGCGGGGGGTTTCAAGAGATGCTCTTC
TRBJ2-1	TRBD2	TRBV15	once	CATRAGTSGNEQFF	TGTGCCACCAGAGCCGGGACTAGCGGAAACGAGCAGTTCTTC